This is a list of T cell receptor beta chains from one sample in a study of naive and memory T cell subsets. TCRdb ran MiXCR on the UMI-ligation and nested PCR reads and lists one entry per CDR3 protein. The sample lists under 100,000 distinct CDR3 sequences, more than 6.5% occurring once. Sequencing was carried out using central memory CD4+ T cells from blood. These TCRs come from a human donor in good health. Each CDR3 is given with its conserved first and last residue. Each record gives: clone size, CDR3 length, J gene, V gene, D gene, CDR3 protein, CDR3 DNA. D genes are given only for firm matches. Clone size is not always given. Where it is, it says once, few, many or a class for expanded clones.

>NA|13|TRBJ2-7|TRBV12-3/TRBV12-4|NA
CASSFKVSGEQYF
TGTGCCAGCAGTTTCAAGGTCTCTGGGGAGCAGTACTTC
>NA|18|TRBJ2-4|TRBV7-2|TRBD1
CATNPGGTGQLAKNIQYF
TGTGCCACTAATCCGGGTGGGACAGGGCAGTTAGCCAAAAACATTCAGTACTTC
>NA|16|TRBJ2-1|TRBV4-3|NA
CASSQGGLRSYNEQFF
TGCGCCAGCAGCCAAGGGGGGCTCAGGTCCTACAATGAGCAGTTCTTC
>few|11|TRBJ2-7|TRBV7-9|NA
CASSLRREQYF
TGTGCCAGCAGCCTTAGACGCGAGCAGTACTTC
>few|13|TRBJ2-7|TRBV2|TRBD1
CASTTGTRYEQYF
TGTGCCAGCACGACAGGGACGAGGTACGAGCAGTACTTC
>few|13|TRBJ1-2|TRBV30|NA
CAWSVRDNYGYTF
TGTGCCTGGAGTGTAAGGGATAACTATGGCTACACCTTC
>many|12|TRBJ1-1|TRBV24-1|NA
CATSDWTDEAFF
TGTGCCACCAGTGATTGGACAGATGAAGCTTTCTTT
>many|18|TRBJ2-3|TRBV7-2|TRBD2
CASSSHRLATLRTDTQYF
TGTGCCAGCAGCTCCCACCGACTAGCGACCTTGCGCACAGATACGCAGTATTTC
>many|16|TRBJ1-5|TRBV18|NA
CASSPDSWGANQPQHF
TGTGCCAGCTCACCCGATAGTTGGGGTGCGAATCAGCCCCAGCATTTT
>many|14|TRBJ2-7|TRBV29-1|NA
CSVEVGVGSYEQYF
TGCAGCGTTGAGGTCGGAGTGGGGTCCTACGAGCAGTACTTC
>many|13|TRBJ1-1|TRBV29-1|NA
CSVGVGGSTEAFF
TGCAGCGTTGGGGTTGGAGGGTCTACTGAAGCTTTCTTT